This TCR beta chain was sequenced for a study of T cells in Graves' hyperthyroidism and ophthalmopathy. RNA transcripts were the template for amplifying TCR beta CDR3 regions. The HTBI set primed first-round TCR CDR3 RT-PCR. One entry per CDR3 protein results from TCRdb running MiXCR on the multiplex PCR reads. The sample records 500,000 to 600,000 distinct CDR3 sequences, 40% to 55% being singletons. This clonotype was counted once. Trimming left V 5 bases short and J 1 base short, with 12 bases between. The CDR3 runs to 15 residues. Germline CDR1 and CDR2: DFQATT and SNEGSKA (reference sequence). This rearrangement joins TRBV20-1 to TRBJ2-6; D might be TRBD1 (5 bases). Sequences were obtained from peripheral blood or thyroid tissue (not recorded which). The clonotype originates from an adult woman with Graves' disease, either hyperthyroidism or ophthalmopathy (not recorded which). CDR3 loop: CSAGRAVSGANVLTF. CDR3 coding DNA: TGCAGTGCTGGCAGGGCGGTGTCTGGGGCCAACGTCCTGACTTTC.